The clone carrying this TCR beta chain occurred many times. One entry per CDR3 protein results from TCRdb running MiXCR on the RT-PCR reads. This table holds more than 550,000 distinct CDR3 sequences, 14% found once. This CDR3 is built from 14 residues. V was trimmed by 5 bases and J by 1 base, leaving 11 bases between them. The sequencing sample was made of memory CD4+ T cells from blood. This sequence joins TRBV12-3 or TRBV12-4 and TRBJ1-1; D unresolved. The TCR sequence derives from a female donor in good health, serving as a healthy control. CDR3 nucleotides: TGTGCCAGCAGTGCCCACTCGTCGAACACTGAAGCTTTCTTT. It is translated as CASSAHSSNTEAFF.